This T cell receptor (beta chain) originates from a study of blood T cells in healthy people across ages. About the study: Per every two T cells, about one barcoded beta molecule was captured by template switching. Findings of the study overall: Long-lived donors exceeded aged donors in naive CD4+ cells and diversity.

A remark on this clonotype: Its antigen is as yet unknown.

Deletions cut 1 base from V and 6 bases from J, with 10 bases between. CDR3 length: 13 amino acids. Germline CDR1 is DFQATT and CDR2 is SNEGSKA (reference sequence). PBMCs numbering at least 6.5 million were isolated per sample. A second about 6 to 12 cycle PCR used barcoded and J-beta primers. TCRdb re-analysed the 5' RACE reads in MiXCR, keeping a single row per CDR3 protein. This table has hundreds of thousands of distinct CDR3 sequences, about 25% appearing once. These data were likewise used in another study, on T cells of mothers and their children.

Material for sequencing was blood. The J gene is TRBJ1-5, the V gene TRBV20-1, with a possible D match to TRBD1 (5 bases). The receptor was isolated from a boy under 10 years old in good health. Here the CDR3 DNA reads TGCAGTGCTAGAGTGGGGCTTAGTCAGCCCCAGCATTTT. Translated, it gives CSARVGLSQPQHF.